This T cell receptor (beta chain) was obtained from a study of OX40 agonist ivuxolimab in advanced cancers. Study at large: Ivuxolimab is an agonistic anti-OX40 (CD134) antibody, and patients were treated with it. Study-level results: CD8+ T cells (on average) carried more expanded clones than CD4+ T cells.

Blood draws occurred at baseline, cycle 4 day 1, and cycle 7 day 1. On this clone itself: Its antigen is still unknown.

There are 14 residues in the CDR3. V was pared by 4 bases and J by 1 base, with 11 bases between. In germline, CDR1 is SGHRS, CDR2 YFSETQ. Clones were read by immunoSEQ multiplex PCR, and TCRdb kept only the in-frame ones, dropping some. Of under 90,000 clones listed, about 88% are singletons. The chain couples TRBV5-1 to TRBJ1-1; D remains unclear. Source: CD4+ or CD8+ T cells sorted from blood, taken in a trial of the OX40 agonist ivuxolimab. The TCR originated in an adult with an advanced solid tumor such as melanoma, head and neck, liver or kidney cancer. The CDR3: CASSTMEPNTEAFF. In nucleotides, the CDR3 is TGCGCCAGCAGCACCATGGAACCGAACACTGAAGCTTTCTTT.